These 21 T cell receptor beta chains came from one sample sequenced in a study of Ad26.COV2.S vaccination and SARS-CoV-2 variants. Generated by immunoSEQ multiplex PCR, the TCRdb table keeps only in-frame clones and is missing some. The data contain about 400,000 clones, around 89% of them singletons. Treatment in this sample: about 20 received Ad26.COV2.S at low or high dose, single or two shots; several received placebo; per-sample allocation not given. Vaccine and placebo recipients were sampled on day 63 after the first injection. The sample consisted of peripheral blood, taken in a trial of Ad26.COV2.S vaccine versus placebo. Every receptor here comes from a person between 18 and 59 years old who received the Ad26.COV2.S COVID-19 vaccine or a placebo.

The chain employs TRBV10-3 and TRBJ2-7, with a possible D match to TRBD2 (5 bases). Germline CDR1 ENHRY, CDR2 SYGVKD. The CDR3 extends over 13 amino acids. The V end lost 4 bases, the J end lost 3 bases, and 10 bases lay between the germline ends. CDR3 loop: CAISVERNYEQYF. For the CDR3, the DNA is TGTGCCATCAGTGTCGAGCGGAACTACGAGCAGTACTTC.

This clone turned up a few times. The rearrangement joins TRBV7-2 to TRBJ2-6; D call uncertain. V gave up 3 bases and J gave up 0 bases, with 6 bases separating them. CDR1 is SGHTA and CDR2 is FQGNSA in the germline V gene. CDR3 length equals 15 residues. CDR3 DNA: TGTGCCAGCAGCTTGGGCCGCTCTGGGGCCAACGTCCTGACTTTC. Translation gives CASSLGRSGANVLTF.

The chain uses TRBV2 and TRBJ1-4; unclear D gene. Per germline, CDR1 SNHLY and CDR2 FYNNEI. The ends were cut back, 3 bases at V and 0 bases at J, with 5 bases in the middle. This CDR3 spans 14 amino acids. Here the CDR3 reads CASSDGATNEKLFF. The CDR3 DNA follows: TGTGCCAGCAGTGATGGTGCAACTAATGAAAAACTGTTTTTT.

The table lists this clone with a few counts. The chain is built from TRBV3-1 (or the pseudogene TRBV3-2) and TRBJ2-7; 8 positions agree with TRBD2. The length of the CDR3 is 16 residues. Germline trimming cut 0 bases from V and 2 bases from J; bases unmatched to any gene: 6. Germline CDR1 is LGHDT and CDR2 is YNNKEL (reference sequence). CDR3 amino acids: CASSQDLTSGAYEQYF. CDR3 sequence (DNA): TGTGCCAGCAGCCAAGATCTTACTAGCGGAGCCTACGAGCAGTACTTC.

This clone was detected only once. This rearrangement joins TRBV7-6 to TRBJ2-1, with D possibly TRBD1 on 5 matching bases. The V end lost 0 bases, the J end lost 5 bases, and 14 bases lay between the germline ends. The CDR3 totals 16 residues. Germline loops: CDR1 SGHVS, CDR2 FNYEAQ. CDR3 sequence reads: CASSLAPPGSHNEQFF. CDR3 nucleotide sequence: TGTGCCAGCAGCTTAGCGCCCCCAGGGTCGCACAATGAGCAGTTCTTC.

This clone occurred once. In the same sample, other DNA sequences code for this CDR3. The genes are TRBV12-3 or TRBV12-4 and TRBJ2-5; D not resolved. V gave up 5 bases and J gave up 4 bases, with 8 bases separating them. There are 12 residues in the CDR3. CDR3 in amino acids: CASSDRSETQYF. The CDR3 DNA reads as TGTGCCAGCAGTGATCGATCAGAGACCCAGTACTTC.

The chain couples TRBV20-1 to TRBJ2-3; D might be TRBD2 (6 bases). The V end was cut by 3 bases, the J end by 4 bases, with 17 bases between. The CDR3 runs 15 residues. The germline V gene encodes CDR1 DFQATT and CDR2 SNEGSKA (reference sequence). Here the CDR3 reads CSASNRRDSADTQYF. The CDR3 coding sequence is TGCAGTGCTAGTAATAGGAGGGATTCTGCAGATACGCAGTATTTT.

J is TRBJ2-7 and V is TRBV19, with 11 bases lining up with TRBD2. J was trimmed by 4 bases and V by 0 bases; bases with no gene match: 11. Germline CDR1 and CDR2: LNHDA and SQIVND (reference sequence). The CDR3 is 18 amino acids. CDR3 bases: TGTGCCAGTAGTATAGAACTAGCGGGAGCCCCTAGGATTTACGAGCAGTACTTC. Its protein is CASSIELAGAPRIYEQYF.

This sequence joins TRBV12-2 and TRBJ2-3; no check of the table's D call, TRBD2, against the DNA was made. TRBV12-2 is labeled a pseudogene. The CDR3 extends over 17 amino acids. In nucleotides, the CDR3 is TGTGCAAGTCGCTGTAGCGGGAGCTATTTCGGCACAGATACGCAGTATTTT. It codes for CASRCSGSYFGTDTQYF.

The chain links TRBV11-3 to TRBJ2-1; 10 bases fit TRBD2. Germline loops: CDR1 SGHNT, CDR2 YENEEA. The length of the CDR3 is 22 residues. V lost 0 bases, J lost 3 bases, and 20 bases stayed unmatched. CDR3 sequence (DNA): TGTGCCAGCAGCTTAGAAGGTTTGGTAGCGGGAGGCCAGTCCCCTTACTACAATGAGCAGTTCTTC. Protein sequence: CASSLEGLVAGGQSPYYNEQFF.

The genes are TRBV21-1 and TRBJ1-5. TRBV21-1 is classified as a pseudogene. The CDR3 sequence is 14 residues long. In nucleotides, the CDR3 is TGTGCCAGCAGCAAGCGAGGCTGCAATCAGCCCCAGCATTTT. This translates into CASSKRGCNQPQHF.

In this sample, this clone turned up a few times. The rearrangement uses TRBV9 and TRBJ2-5; D tentatively fits TRBD1 or TRBD2 (5 bases each). V was cut by 0 bases and J by 1 base, with 10 bases left in between. CDR1 and CDR2 (germline): SGDLS, YYNGEE. The CDR3 totals 15 residues. The CDR3 protein is CASSVEMGPQETQYF. DNA of the CDR3: TGTGCCAGCAGCGTAGAGATGGGACCCCAAGAGACCCAGTACTTC.

The chain uses TRBV27 and TRBJ2-1; TRBD1 is a possible D gene (5 bases). The CDR3 length is 13 residues. Germline CDR1 reads MNHEY; CDR2 reads SMNVEV (reference sequence). V lost 3 bases to trimming and J lost 7 bases, with 10 bases between them. In DNA form, the CDR3 reads TGTGCCAGCAGTTTCGGCAGGGTGAATGAGCAGTTCTTC. Amino acids: CASSFGRVNEQFF.

This sequence joins TRBV7-9 and TRBJ2-5; a weak D match, TRBD2 (6 bases). The CDR3 has 14 residues. Looked up from germline, CDR1 is SEHNR and CDR2 is FQNEAQ (reference sequence). V lost 5 bases and J 4 bases, leaving 14 bases between the germline ends. CDR3 sequence reads: CASSPVGTRETQYF. The CDR3 nucleotides are TGTGCCAGCAGCCCCGTGGGGACTCGAGAGACCCAGTACTTC.

The chain employs TRBV29-1 and TRBJ2-7, with a possible D match to TRBD2 (6 bases). The CDR3 length is 13 residues. Germline-derived CDR1 and CDR2 are SQVTM and ANQGSEA. V was pared by 6 bases and J by 9 bases, with 21 bases between. The CDR3 bases are TGCAGCGTACCCCGTCAGGAGGGGCGCGGGCAGTACTTC. Translation gives CSVPRQEGRGQYF.

The rearrangement uses TRBV5-1 and TRBJ1-2; 11 bases are shared with TRBD1. The V gene's germline CDR1 is SGHRS and CDR2 YFSETQ. The V and J ends lost 5 bases and 8 bases, in that order; junction bases with no gene match: 8. The CDR3 consists of 14 residues. This CDR3 is CASSQGQGDRGYTF. In DNA form, the CDR3 reads TGCGCCAGCAGTCAGGGACAGGGGGATCGCGGCTACACCTTC.

The chain links TRBV5-6 to TRBJ1-2; possibly TRBD1 for D (5 bases). The CDR3 contains 16 residues. V shed 3 bases and J shed 4 bases, with 19 bases lying between them. Germline assignment: CDR1 SGHDT and CDR2 YYEEEE. The CDR3 sequence: CASSWGPMGGGYGYTF. The CDR3 DNA follows: TGTGCCAGCAGCTGGGGACCCATGGGAGGTGGCTATGGCTACACCTTC.

This clone was observed a single time. The V call is TRBV29-1, the J call TRBJ2-1; D is unclear. V lost 4 bases to trimming and J lost 0 bases, with 10 bases between them. CDR3 length: 14 residues. The germline CDR1 and CDR2 sequences are SQVTM and ANQGSEA. The DNA of the CDR3 is TGCAGCGTTGCGAGCAGGAGCTCCTACAATGAGCAGTTCTTC. Its translation is CSVASRSSYNEQFF.

V is TRBV5-6 and J is TRBJ1-3; D is perhaps TRBD1 (6 bases). The germline gives CDR1 SGHDT, CDR2 YYEEEE. The CDR3 extends over 14 amino acids. The germline V and J ends were trimmed by 0 bases and 9 bases, with 13 bases remaining between them. The CDR3 sequence: CASSLEGGGTTIYF. DNA for the CDR3: TGTGCCAGCAGCTTGGAAGGGGGAGGCACCACCATATATTTT.

This chain uses TRBV6-2 or TRBV6-3 with TRBJ2-5; D is perhaps TRBD2 (6 bases). The CDR3 is 16 residues long. The ends were cut back, 8 bases at V and 1 base at J, with 20 bases in the middle. Germline V lookup: CDR1 MNHEY, CDR2 SVGEGT. The CDR3 coding sequence is TGTGCCAGCGGTTTCTGGAGGGCGGGCGTCCAAGAGACCCAGTACTTC. This sequence encodes CASGFWRAGVQETQYF.

The genes are TRBV5-4 and TRBJ1-1; tentatively, D is TRBD1 (5 bases). Germline V gene lookup returns CDR1 SGHNT and CDR2 YYREEE (reference sequence). V dropped 6 bases and J dropped 5 bases, with 14 bases sitting between them. The CDR3 consists of 13 residues. CDR3 coding DNA: TGTGCCAGCATAGGCAGGGAAGAAACTGAAGCTTTCTTT. It translates to CASIGREETEAFF.